A selection of T cell receptor beta chains follows, all from one sample in a study of CD8+CD57+ T cells in acquired aplastic anemia. TCRdb itself ran the reads through MiXCR, one entry per CDR3 protein. The data hold around 500,000 distinct CDR3 sequences, with about a third observed a single time. Sequenced material: sorted CD4+, CD8+, or CD8+CD57+ T cells (not recorded which) from PBMCs. The receptor source for this set is a human donor with aplastic anemia. Both conserved end residues are part of each CDR3. A D gene is named only where the DNA matches it firmly. Only part of the rows carry a size: once, few, many, or a class if the clone is expanded.

D	size	V	J	DNA	CDR3
NA	many	TRBV7-3	TRBJ1-6	TGTGCCAGCAGCTCCAACAGGGCTTACAATTCACCCCTCCACTTT	CASSSNRAYNSPLHF
NA	many	TRBV7-9	TRBJ1-1	TGTGCCAGCAGCTTAGTCGTGAACACTGAAGCTTTCTTT	CASSLVVNTEAFF
TRBD1	NA	TRBV20-1	TRBJ2-7	TGCAGTGCTAGTAGGGGACAGAGCTACGAGCAGTACTTC	CSASRGQSYEQYF
NA	NA	TRBV20-1	TRBJ1-5	TGCAGTGAGGCAAGGGTGAGCAATCAGCCCCAGCATTTT	CSEARVSNQPQHF
TRBD1	many	TRBV2	TRBJ1-4	TGTGCCAGCAGTGGACAGGGAGCGAACGAAAAACTGTTTTTT	CASSGQGANEKLFF
TRBD2	once	TRBV10-3	TRBJ2-3	TGTGCCGTGCGGGGGGCAATAGTAGCAGATACGCAGTATTTT	CAVRGAIVADTQYF
NA	NA	TRBV3-1	TRBJ1-2	TGTGCCAGCAGCCAAGATCATCCCGCCCCGGGGATCTTCTATGGCTACACCTTC	CASSQDHPAPGIFYGYTF
NA	many	TRBV7-9	TRBJ2-7	TGTGCCAGCAGCGGGTCTTGGGGATCCTACGAGCAGTACTTC	CASSGSWGSYEQYF
TRBD2	NA	TRBV2	TRBJ2-7	TGTGCCAGCAGTCCGGGACTAGCTAGACACTACGAGCAGTACTTC	CASSPGLARHYEQYF
TRBD2	few	TRBV6-1	TRBJ2-1	TGTGCCAGCAGTGGGACTAGCGGCAATGAGCAGCTCTTC	CASSGTSGNEQLF
TRBD2	few	TRBV20-1	TRBJ2-1	TGCAGTGCCACACTAGCGGGAGCTAGTGGTGAGCAGTTCTTC	CSATLAGASGEQFF
NA	many	TRBV29-1	TRBJ1-5	TGCAGCGTCACACAGGGAACCAATCAGCCCCAGCATTTT	CSVTQGTNQPQHF
TRBD1	many	TRBV5-1	TRBJ1-2	TGCGCCAGCAGCCAGGACAGGGGTTCCTATGGCTACACCTTC	CASSQDRGSYGYTF
NA	many	TRBV20-1	TRBJ1-6	TGCAGTGCCCCGGGGGAAGGGGAATCACCCCTCCACTTT	CSAPGEGESPLHF
TRBD1	few	TRBV9	TRBJ2-1	TGTGCCAGCAGCTCCCTACAGGGGAGCAATGAGCAGTTCTTC	CASSSLQGSNEQFF
NA	few	TRBV20-1	TRBJ1-4	TGCAGTGCTATTCATGCCCGGTATGAAAAACTGTTTTTT	CSAIHARYEKLFF
TRBD1	many	TRBV5-1	TRBJ1-2	TGCGCCAGCAGCCCCGACAGGGTACAGGGCTACACCTTC	CASSPDRVQGYTF
TRBD1	once	TRBV3-1	TRBJ1-6	TGTGCCAGCAGCCCTCACACCGGGACAGAAAATTCACCCCTCCACTTT	CASSPHTGTENSPLHF
NA	few	TRBV7-2	TRBJ2-5	TGTGCCAGCAGCCGAGATATTGAAGAGACCCAGTACTTC	CASSRDIEETQYF
NA	NA	TRBV9	TRBJ1-2	TGTGCCAGCAGTGTTACGGACAGCGACTATGGCTACACCTTC	CASSVTDSDYGYTF
NA	NA	TRBV2	TRBJ1-1	TGTGCCAGCAGAGGATCAGGGGAGGCTGAAGCTTTCTTT	CASRGSGEAEAFF
TRBD1	NA	TRBV25-1	TRBJ1-5	TGTGCCAGCAGTTACTCCGGGACAGGGGGCAACCAGCCCCAGCATTTT	CASSYSGTGGNQPQHF
TRBD2	NA	TRBV19	TRBJ2-7	TGTGCCAGTAGTAACGTAGCGGGGGGGCCGTACGAGCAGTACTTC	CASSNVAGGPYEQYF
TRBD1	NA	TRBV7-9	TRBJ1-1	TGTGCCAGCAGCTTAGCGGGACAGGGAGCTGCTGAAGCTTTCTTT	CASSLAGQGAAEAFF
TRBD2	once	TRBV10-3	TRBJ2-5	TGTGCCATCAGTGGGCTAGCGGGGGGAGAAGAGACCCAGTACTTC	CAISGLAGGEETQYF
TRBD1	NA	TRBV3-1	TRBJ1-2	TGTGCCAGCAGCCCTTACGGACAGGGAAACTATGGCTACACCTTC	CASSPYGQGNYGYTF
TRBD2	NA	TRBV5-1	TRBJ2-7	TGCGCCAGCAGAAAACGGACTAGCGGTATTGGCCGCTCCTACGAGCAGTACTTC	CASRKRTSGIGRSYEQYF
NA	NA	TRBV7-8	TRBJ1-1	TGTGCCAGCAGCTTAGGCAGGGTGGACACTGAAGCTTTCTTT	CASSLGRVDTEAFF
TRBD2	few	TRBV7-6	TRBJ2-1	TGTGCTAGCAGCTGGGGGACTCGCGGGAGTATCTCCTACAATGAGCAGTTCTTC	CASSWGTRGSISYNEQFF
NA	few	TRBV2	TRBJ1-5	TGTGCCAGCAGTGAAGCGCAGTTT	CASSEAQF
TRBD2	NA	TRBV29-1	TRBJ2-1	TGCAGCGTTGAAGGCAGCCCGGGGGGTGATGAGCAGTTCTTC	CSVEGSPGGDEQFF
NA	few	TRBV12-3/TRBV12-4	TRBJ2-4	TGTGCCAGCAAACCGGGGCCCAAAAACATTCAGTACTTC	CASKPGPKNIQYF
TRBD1	many	TRBV20-1	TRBJ1-5	TGCAGTGCTCCGGACAGGGTGGCAAATCAGCCCCAGCATTTT	CSAPDRVANQPQHF
TRBD2	many	TRBV29-1	TRBJ2-3	TGCAGCGTTTCTCGACTAGCGGGAGGCCCAGATACGCAGTATTTT	CSVSRLAGGPDTQYF
NA	NA	TRBV12-3/TRBV12-4	TRBJ1-1	TGTGCCAGCAGTCCCTATTGGGGGAACACTGAAGCTTTCTTT	CASSPYWGNTEAFF
NA	once	TRBV20-1	TRBJ1-6	TGCAGGGGAGGTCGACGGGCCGATTCACCCCTCCACTTT	CRGGRRADSPLHF
NA	NA	TRBV6-1	TRBJ1-3	TGTGCCAGCAGTCTAATGGGTGACTCTGGAAACACCATATATTTT	CASSLMGDSGNTIYF